This T cell receptor beta chain was captured in a study of T cell responses to AZD1222 COVID-19 vaccine. Measured with immunoSEQ multiplex PCR; TCRdb has only the in-frame clones, and not every one. The top ten hold approximately 6.9% of the sample, which has some 130,000 clones, approximately 95% seen once. The CDR3 runs 14 residues. CDR1 LGHNA and CDR2 YNFKEQ come from the germline V gene. With V trimmed by 5 bases and J by 3 bases, 4 bases remained unmatched. The clonotype was recovered from an adult who received the AZD1222 COVID-19 vaccine. Material: peripheral blood, obtained 28 days after the second AZD1222 dose. This chain joins TRBV4-2 and TRBJ1-2; 9 nucleotides align to TRBD1. CDR3 protein: CASSATGGYYGYTF. The CDR3, as DNA: TGTGCCAGCAGCGCTACAGGGGGCTACTATGGCTACACCTTC.